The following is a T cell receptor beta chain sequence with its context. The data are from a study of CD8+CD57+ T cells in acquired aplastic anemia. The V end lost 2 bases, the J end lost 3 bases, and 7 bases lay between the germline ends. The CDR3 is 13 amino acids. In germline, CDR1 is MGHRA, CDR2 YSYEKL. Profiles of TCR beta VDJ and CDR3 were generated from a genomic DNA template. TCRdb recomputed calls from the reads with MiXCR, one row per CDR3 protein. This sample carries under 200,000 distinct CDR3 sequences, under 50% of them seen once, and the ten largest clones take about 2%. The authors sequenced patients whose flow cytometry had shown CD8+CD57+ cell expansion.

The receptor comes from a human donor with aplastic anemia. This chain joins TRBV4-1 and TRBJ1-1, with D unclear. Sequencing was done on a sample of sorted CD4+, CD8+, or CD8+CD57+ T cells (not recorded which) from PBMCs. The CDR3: CASSQLGDTEAFF. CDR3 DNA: TGCGCCAGCAGCCAACTCGGGGACACTGAAGCTTTCTTT.